This TCR beta chain was documented in a study of cytomegalovirus exposure and HLA in healthy donors. Study details: A preliminary data release comprised 80 million to 95 million unique TCRs obtained from HLA-typed donors.

PCR amplification relied on 60 Vbeta primers (plus 13 Jbeta primers). Sequencing used immunoSEQ multiplex PCR; TCRdb keeps in-frame clones, though not all of them. The table records roughly 160,000 clones, about four fifths of them present only once. Germline V gene sequence: CDR1 MNHNS, CDR2 SASEGT. The trim removed 5 bases at V and 8 bases at J, leaving 5 bases unmatched. CDR3 length equals 12 residues. The chain has TRBV6-1 and TRBJ2-7; 8 nucleotides align to TRBD1. The sequenced sample was PBMCs. This sequence originates from a man aged 45 to 65 in good health and CMV-seropositive. CDR3 sequence: CASSRTGPQQYF. DNA of the CDR3: TGTGCCAGCAGTCGGACAGGGCCGCAGCAGTACTTC.